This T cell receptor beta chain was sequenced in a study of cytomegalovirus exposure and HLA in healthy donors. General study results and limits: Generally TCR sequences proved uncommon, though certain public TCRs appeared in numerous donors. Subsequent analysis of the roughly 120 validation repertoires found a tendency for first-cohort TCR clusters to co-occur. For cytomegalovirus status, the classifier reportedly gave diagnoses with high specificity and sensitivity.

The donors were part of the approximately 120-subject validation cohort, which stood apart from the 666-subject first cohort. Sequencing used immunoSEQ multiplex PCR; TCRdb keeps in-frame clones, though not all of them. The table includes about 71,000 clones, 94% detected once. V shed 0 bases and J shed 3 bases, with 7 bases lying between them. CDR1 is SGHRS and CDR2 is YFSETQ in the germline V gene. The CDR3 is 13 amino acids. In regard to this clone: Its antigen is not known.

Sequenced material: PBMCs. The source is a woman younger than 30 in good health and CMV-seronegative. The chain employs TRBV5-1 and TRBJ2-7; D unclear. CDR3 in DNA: TGCGCCAGCAGCTTGGGCGAAGACTACGAGCAGTACTTC. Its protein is CASSLGEDYEQYF.